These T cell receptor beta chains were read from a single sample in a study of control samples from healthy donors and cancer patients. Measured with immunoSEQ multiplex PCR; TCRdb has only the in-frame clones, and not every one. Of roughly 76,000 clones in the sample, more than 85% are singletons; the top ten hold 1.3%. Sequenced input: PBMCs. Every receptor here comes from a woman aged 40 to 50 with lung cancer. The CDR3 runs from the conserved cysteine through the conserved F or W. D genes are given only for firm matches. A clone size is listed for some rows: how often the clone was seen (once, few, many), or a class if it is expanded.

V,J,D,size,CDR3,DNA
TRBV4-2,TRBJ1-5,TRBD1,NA,CASSQGGQGHQPQHF,TGTGCCAGCAGCCAAGGGGGACAGGGACATCAGCCCCAGCATTTT
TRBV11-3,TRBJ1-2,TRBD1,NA,CASSLGGTGGYTF,TGTGCCAGCAGCTTAGGGGGGACAGGCGGCTACACCTTC
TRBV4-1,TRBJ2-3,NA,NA,CASSQDLTYTQYF,TGCGCCAGCAGCCAAGATCTTACATATACGCAGTATTTT
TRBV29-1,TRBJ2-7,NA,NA,CSVGQTSYEQYF,TGCAGCGTTGGACAGACCTCCTACGAGCAGTACTTC
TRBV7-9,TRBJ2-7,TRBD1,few,CASSSKTGTGPNEQYF,TGTGCCAGCAGCTCAAAAACCGGGACAGGCCCCAACGAGCAGTACTTC
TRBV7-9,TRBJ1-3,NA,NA,CASSHSDTSGNTIYF,TGTGCCAGCAGCCACTCAGATACCTCTGGAAACACCATATATTTT
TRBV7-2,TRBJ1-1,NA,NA,CASSFSVNTEAFF,TGTGCCAGCAGCTTCTCGGTGAACACTGAAGCTTTCTTT
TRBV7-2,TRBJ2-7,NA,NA,CASSLESRGSSYEQYF,TGTGCCAGCAGCTTAGAATCGCGGGGCAGTTCCTACGAGCAGTACTTC
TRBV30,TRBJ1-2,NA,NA,CAWRPRVSNYGYTF,TGTGCCTGGAGGCCAAGGGTTTCTAACTATGGCTACACCTTC
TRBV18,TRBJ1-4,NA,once,CASSPQRTGDEKLFF,TGTGCCAGCTCACCACAAAGGACGGGGGATGAAAAACTGTTTTTT
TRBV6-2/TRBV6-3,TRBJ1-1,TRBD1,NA,CASSPETGTGNTEAFF,TGTGCCAGCAGTCCCGAAACCGGGACAGGGAACACTGAAGCTTTCTTT
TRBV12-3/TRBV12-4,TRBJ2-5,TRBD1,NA,CASTRGQETQYF,TGTGCCAGCACCAGGGGGCAAGAGACCCAGTACTTC
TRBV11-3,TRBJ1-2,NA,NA,CASSCLGRVTNYGYTF,TGTGCCAGCAGCTGTCTCGGAAGGGTCACAAACTATGGCTACACCTTC
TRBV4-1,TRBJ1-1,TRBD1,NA,CASSQGADRGATEAFF,TGCGCCAGCAGCCAAGGGGCCGACAGGGGCGCGACTGAAGCTTTCTTT
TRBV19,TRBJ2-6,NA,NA,CASSSRTNTGANVLTF,TGTGCCAGTAGTAGCAGGACTAACACTGGGGCCAACGTCCTGACTTTC
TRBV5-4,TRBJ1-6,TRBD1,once,CASSVDRGLYSPLHF,TGTGCCAGCTCAGTCGACAGGGGGTTGTATTCACCCCTCCACTTT
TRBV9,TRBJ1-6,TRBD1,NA,CASSLRDRNGSPLHF,TGTGCCAGCAGCCTCCGGGACAGAAATGGCTCACCCCTCCACTTT
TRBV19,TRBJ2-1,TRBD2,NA,CASSIVPGGTNEQFF,TGTGCCAGTAGTATAGTACCGGGGGGGACCAATGAGCAGTTCTTC
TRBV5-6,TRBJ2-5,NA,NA,CASSLGTQETQYF,TGTGCCAGCAGCTTGGGGACTCAAGAGACCCAGTACTTC
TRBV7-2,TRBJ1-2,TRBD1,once,CASSRDSLYGYTF,TGTGCCAGCAGCCGGGACAGCCTCTATGGCTACACCTTC
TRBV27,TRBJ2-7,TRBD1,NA,CASGPGQDYEQYF,TGTGCCAGCGGACCGGGACAGGACTACGAGCAGTACTTC
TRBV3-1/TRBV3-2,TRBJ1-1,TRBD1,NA,CASRGQGGNTEAFF,TGTGCCAGCAGAGGGCAGGGGGGGAACACTGAAGCTTTCTTT
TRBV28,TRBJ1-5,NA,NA,CASTRTDVAPQHF,TGTGCCAGCACCCGGACTGACGTGGCGCCCCAGCATTTT
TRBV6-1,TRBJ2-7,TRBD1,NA,CASSEGQGIGYEQYF,TGTGCCAGCAGTGAAGGACAGGGTATAGGGTACGAGCAGTACTTC
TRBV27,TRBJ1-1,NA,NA,CASRTDRTGNTEAFF,TGTGCCAGCCGAACCGACCGAACAGGGAACACTGAAGCTTTCTTT
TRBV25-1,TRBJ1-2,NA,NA,CASSESYGYTF,TGTGCCAGCAGTGAGAGCTATGGCTACACCTTC
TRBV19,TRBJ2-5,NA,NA,CASSRGPGETQYF,TGTGCCAGTAGTAGGGGGCCGGGGGAGACCCAGTACTTC
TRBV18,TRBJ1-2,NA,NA,CASSPPAPGDYGYTF,TGTGCCAGCTCACCACCGGCACCAGGTGACTATGGCTACACCTTC
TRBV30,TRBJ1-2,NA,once,CAWSLLWGGYTF,TGTGCCTGGAGTCTTCTGTGGGGGGGCTACACCTTC
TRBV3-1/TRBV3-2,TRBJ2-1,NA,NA,CASRGAPSYNEQFF,TGTGCCAGCAGGGGGGCCCCCTCCTACAATGAGCAGTTCTTC
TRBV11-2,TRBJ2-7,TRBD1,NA,CASSLRQGEGEQYF,TGTGCCAGCAGCTTACGACAGGGCGAGGGAGAGCAGTACTTC
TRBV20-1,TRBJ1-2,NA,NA,CSASVGAGYGYTF,TGCAGTGCTAGTGTGGGGGCGGGGTATGGCTACACCTTC
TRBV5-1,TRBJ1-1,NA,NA,CASSWGTEAFF,TGCGCCAGCAGCTGGGGGACCGAAGCTTTCTTT
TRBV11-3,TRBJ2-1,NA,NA,CASSLAGPHNEQFF,TGTGCCAGCAGCTTAGCTGGACCCCACAATGAGCAGTTCTTC
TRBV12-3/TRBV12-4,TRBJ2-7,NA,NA,CASSLITGEEYF,TGTGCCAGCAGCCTAATTACGGGTGAGGAGTACTTC
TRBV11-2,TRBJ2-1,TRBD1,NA,CASSLLPGQGDNEQFF,TGTGCCAGCAGCTTACTTCCAGGACAGGGGGACAATGAGCAGTTCTTC
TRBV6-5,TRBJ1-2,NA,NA,CASAQAHYGYTF,TGTGCCAGCGCGCAGGCTCACTATGGCTACACCTTC
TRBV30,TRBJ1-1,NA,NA,CAWSRNTEAFF,TGTGCCTGGAGTCGTAACACTGAAGCTTTCTTT
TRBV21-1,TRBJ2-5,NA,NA,CASSTGLSQETQYF,TGTGCCAGCAGCACGGGACTATCCCAGGAGACCCAGTACTTC
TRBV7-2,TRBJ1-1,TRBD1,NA,CASSLFAQGAGTEAFF,TGTGCCAGCAGCTTATTTGCCCAGGGGGCGGGGACTGAAGCTTTCTTT
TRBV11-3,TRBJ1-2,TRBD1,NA,CASSEILGTGGKNGYTF,TGTGCCAGCAGCGAAATCCTCGGGACAGGCGGAAAAAATGGCTACACCTTC
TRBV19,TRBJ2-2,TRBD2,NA,CASNYGLVIPGELFF,TGTGCCAGTAATTACGGACTAGTGATCCCCGGGGAGCTGTTTTTT
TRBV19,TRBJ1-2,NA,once,CASTRSPENYGYTF,TGTGCCAGTACTAGATCTCCGGAAAACTATGGCTACACCTTC
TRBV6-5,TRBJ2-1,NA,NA,CASSLAGTHNEQFF,TGTGCCAGCAGTTTAGCCGGGACCCACAATGAGCAGTTCTTC
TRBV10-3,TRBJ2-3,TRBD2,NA,CAISESPGLLVGVTDTQYF,TGTGCCATCAGTGAGTCTCCGGGACTACTTGTAGGGGTGACAGATACGCAGTATTTT
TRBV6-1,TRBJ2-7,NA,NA,CASSEGGGGYKQYF,TGTGCCAGCAGTGAAGGCGGAGGAGGATATAAGCAGTACTTC
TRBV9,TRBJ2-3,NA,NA,CASSVGVLDTQYF,TGTGCCAGCAGCGTAGGGGTTCTTGATACGCAGTATTTT
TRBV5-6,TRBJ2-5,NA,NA,CASSFYGAETQYF,TGTGCCAGCAGCTTTTACGGGGCAGAGACCCAGTACTTC
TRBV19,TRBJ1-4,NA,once,CATNPGARALGNEKLFF,TGTGCCACCAACCCTGGGGCCAGGGCTTTGGGTAATGAAAAACTGTTTTTT
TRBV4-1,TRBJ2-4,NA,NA,CASSQPVQGPKNIQYF,TGCGCCAGCAGCCAACCAGTTCAGGGTCCCAAAAACATTCAGTACTTC
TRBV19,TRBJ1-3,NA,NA,CASSMLSGNTIYF,TGTGCCAGTAGTATGCTCAGTGGAAACACCATATATTTT
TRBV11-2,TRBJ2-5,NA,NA,CASSPVGAQQETQYF,TGTGCCAGCAGCCCCGTTGGGGCCCAGCAAGAGACCCAGTACTTC
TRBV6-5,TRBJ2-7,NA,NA,CASRDGQSYEQYF,TGTGCCAGCCGGGACGGCCAGTCCTACGAGCAGTACTTC
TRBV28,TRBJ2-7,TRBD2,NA,CASSSPRLAGYEQYF,TGTGCCAGCAGTTCCCCCCGGCTAGCGGGTTACGAGCAGTACTTC
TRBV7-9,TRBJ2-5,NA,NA,CASSTGRLQETQYF,TGTGCCAGCAGCACGGGACGTCTCCAAGAGACCCAGTACTTC
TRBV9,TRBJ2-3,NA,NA,CASSEGTKPGTDTQYF,TGTGCCAGCAGCGAGGGGACAAAACCGGGCACAGATACGCAGTATTTT
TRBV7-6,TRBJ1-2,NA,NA,CASSYGTDYGYTF,TGTGCCAGCAGCTACGGGACGGACTATGGCTACACCTTC
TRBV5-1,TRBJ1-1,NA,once,CASSLGGPAEAFF,TGCGCCAGCAGCTTGGGGGGGCCGGCTGAAGCTTTCTTT